The 2 T cell receptor beta chains in this list originate from one sample, sequenced in a study of regulatory T cells in long-lasting Graves disease. Time point of the sample: newly diagnosed GD, antithyroid drugs for less than 3 months. There was RNA extracted from PBMCs, and the TCR library was made from it. Arm-PCR with iRepertoire HTBI primers amplified the CDR3 regions for these TCR beta libraries. TCRdb independently ran MiXCR on the multiplex PCR reads; one entry per CDR3 protein. The sample has over 450,000 distinct CDR3 sequences; around 12% are singletons. The data also belong to a second study, concerning T cells in Graves' hyperthyroidism and ophthalmopathy.

Source: peripheral blood mononuclear cells (PBMCs), taken at new diagnosis, from a patient treated with antithyroid drugs. These receptors were obtained from a woman in her twenties or thirties with Graves disease.

This clonotype came up a few times. The chain joins TRBV5-5 to TRBJ1-4; no firm D call. There are 16 residues in the CDR3. Germline V gene lookup returns CDR1 SGHKS and CDR2 YYEKEE (reference sequence). V was shortened by 4 bases and J by 5 bases, with 18 bases between the two germline ends. As DNA, the CDR3 is TGTGCCAGCAGCCCCCGGCCCCCTCCCGGCAATGAAAAACTGTTTTTT. It codes for CASSPRPPPGNEKLFF. The complete variable domain, with remaining parts taken from reference TRBV5-5 and TRBJ1-4, reads DAGVTQSPTHLIKTRGQQVTLRCSPISGHKSVSWYQQVLGQGPQFIFQYYEKEERGRGNFPDRFSARQFPNYSSELNVNALLLGDSALYLCASSPRPPPGNEKLFFGSGTQLSVL.

As regards this clonotype: Just one base apart from a much larger clone, this may be a read error. The chain combines TRBV7-3 with TRBJ1-2; unclear D gene. This CDR3 is built from 14 residues. Germline loops: CDR1 SGHTA, CDR2 FQGTGA. The CDR3 protein is CASSLTGSPSGHTF. The CDR3 DNA follows: TGTGCCAGCAGCTTAACAGGGAGTCCATCTGGCCACACCTTC. The full variable domain, completed using reference TRBV7-3 and TRBJ1-2, is GAGVSQTPSNKVTEKGKYVELRCDPISGHTALYWYRQSLGQGPEFLIYFQGTGAADDSGLPNDRFFAVRPEGSVSTLKIQRTERGDSAVYLCASSLTGSPSGHTFGSGTRLTVV.